The 30 T cell receptor beta chains presented below share a single source sample, sequenced in a study of T cell repertoires in cytomegalovirus infection. TCRdb fed the reads into MiXCR, producing one record per CDR3 protein. The sample includes around 25,000 distinct CDR3 sequences, about 23% seen only once; the top ten take around 90%. No antigen has been identified for these receptors. Specimen: CD8+ T cells from cultured PBMCs, collected from culture after CMV antigen stimulation. These receptors were collected from a human donor in good health (CMV status not recorded). Some clones in this sample may be carry-over from other donors' samples.

The chain recombines TRBV6-2 or TRBV6-3 with TRBJ2-2; D possibly corresponds to TRBD1 (6 bases). The CDR3 covers 15 residues. Trimming shortened V by 2 bases and J by 4 bases, and 11 bases separated the two germline ends. The V gene's germline CDR1 is MNHEY and CDR2 SVGEGT. This CDR3 is CASSYMVGGTGELFF. In DNA, the CDR3 is TGTGCCAGCAGTTACATGGTAGGGGGCACCGGGGAGCTGTTTTTT.

This chain connects TRBV24-1 to TRBJ2-3; 12 bases match TRBD1. CDR1 and CDR2 from the germline V gene are KGHDR and SFDVKD. The V gene end was trimmed by 2 bases and the J gene end by 4 bases; junction bases not matched to a gene: 6. The length of the CDR3 is 17 residues. The CDR3 is CATSDYPGQGAADTQYF. The CDR3 DNA reads as TGTGCCACCAGTGATTACCCGGGACAGGGGGCGGCAGATACGCAGTATTTT.

The chain uses TRBV13 and TRBJ2-1, with no clear D. V was cut by 3 bases and J by 6 bases, with 6 bases left in between. The CDR3 consists of 12 residues. Germline V CDR1 and CDR2: PRHDT, FYEKMQ (reference sequence). The CDR3 nucleotides read TGTGCCAGCAGCTTCTTAATCAATGAGCAGTTCTTC. This translates into CASSFLINEQFF. The variable domain in full, with the rest retrieved from reference TRBV13 and TRBJ2-1, is AAGVIQSPRHLIKEKRETATLKCYPIPRHDTVYWYQQGPGQDPQFLISFYEKMQSDKGSIPDRFSAQQFSDYHSELNMSSLELGDSALYFCASSFLINEQFFGPGTRLTVL.

About this clonotype itself: A much larger clone lies one base from this, so it may be a read error. The V gene is TRBV5-6, the J gene TRBJ2-7, with D perhaps matching TRBD1 (6 bases). There are 15 residues in the CDR3. Per germline, CDR1 SGHDT and CDR2 YYEEEE. CDR3 residues: CANSLGDTAPYEQYF. CDR3 DNA sequence: TGTGCCAACAGCTTGGGGGACACAGCCCCCTACGAGCAGTACTTC.

Details on this clonotype: This clone may be a read error of a much larger clone one base away. The chain employs TRBV6-2 or TRBV6-3 and TRBJ2-1; no clear D gene. The V gene lost 4 bases and the J gene lost 5 bases, with 9 bases spanning the gap. Germline CDR1 is MNHEY and CDR2 is SVGEGT. CDR3 length: 13 residues. The CDR3: CASSFGVHNEQFF. In nucleotides, the CDR3 is TGTGCCAGCAGTTTTGGTGTGCACAATGAGCAGTTCTTC.

The CDR3 is CASSYGTGSNEKLFF. CDR3 bases: TGTGCCAGCAGTTACGGGACAGGGTCTAATGAAAAACTGTTTTTT. V is TRBV6-2 or TRBV6-3 and J is TRBJ1-4; 9 nucleotides line up with TRBD1. Germline CDR1 MNHEY, CDR2 SVGEGT. The length of the CDR3 is 15 residues. Trimming at V came to 2 bases and at J to 3 bases, leaving 1 base not matched to a gene.

This chain connects TRBV6-1 to TRBJ1-5, with a tentative D call TRBD1 (5 bases). V lost 7 bases to trimming and J lost 6 bases, with 13 bases between them. The CDR3 covers 13 residues. Germline V lookup: CDR1 MNHNS, CDR2 SASEGT. The CDR3 loop is CASTRALSQPQHF. For the CDR3, the DNA is TGTGCCAGCACCAGGGCTCTCAGTCAGCCCCAGCATTTT.

This clonotype was detected only a few times. The chain combines TRBV11-2 with TRBJ2-7, with 8 bases that match TRBD1. CDR3 length equals 16 residues. Germline CDR1 is SGHAT and CDR2 is FQNNGV. The junction had 16 bases not matched to a gene; V was cut back by 5 bases and J by 7 bases. The CDR3 DNA reads as TGTGCCAGCAGCCTCATGACAGGGGAGTCACCGGAGGAGCAGTACTTC. Translated, it gives CASSLMTGESPEEQYF.

The chain couples TRBV7-6 to TRBJ1-1; TRBD1 matches at 9 bases. CDR3 length equals 15 residues. V shed 4 bases, J shed 0 bases, and the junction held 3 bases outside the gene matches. Per the germline V gene, CDR1 is SGHVS and CDR2 is FNYEAQ. DNA for the CDR3: TGTGCCAGCAGCTCGGGACAGGGATTGAACACTGAAGCTTTCTTT. The encoded protein is CASSSGQGLNTEAFF.

In its sample, this clonotype was seen a few times. The rearrangement links TRBV6-6 to TRBJ1-4, with no clear D. CDR1 is MNHNY and CDR2 is SVGAGI in the germline V gene (reference sequence). Trimming shortened V by 2 bases and J by 8 bases, and 15 bases separated the two germline ends. The CDR3 runs 15 residues. CDR3 protein: CASSYERSSGEKLFF. CDR3 sequence (DNA): TGTGCCAGCAGTTACGAGCGATCGTCGGGGGAAAAACTGTTTTTT.

The chain couples TRBV20-1 to TRBJ2-2; D is possibly TRBD1 or TRBD2 (5 bases each). Trimming took 0 bases from V and 7 from J, leaving 15 bases between them. Germline assignment: CDR1 DFQATT and CDR2 SNEGSKA (reference sequence). The CDR3 runs to 15 residues. CDR3 nucleotides: TGCAGTGCTAGAGATGGGGGAACCGACGGCGGGGAGCTGTTTTTT. Residues: CSARDGGTDGGELFF.

The V call is TRBV27, the J call TRBJ2-6; D unresolved. Trimming cost V 7 bases and J 1 base, with 17 bases left between them. Per germline, CDR1 MNHEY and CDR2 SMNVEV (reference sequence). There are 17 residues in the CDR3. The CDR3 region is CASKRAQLKSGANVLTF. Written as DNA, the CDR3 is TGTGCCAGCAAACGAGCCCAGTTAAAGTCTGGGGCCAACGTCCTGACTTTC.

This clonotype was counted many times. The rearrangement uses TRBV7-3 and TRBJ1-1; 9 bases are a match to TRBD1. Losses at the gene ends were 7 bases for V and 1 base for J; bases not matched to a gene: 10. CDR1 is SGHTA, CDR2 FQGTGA, per germline. The CDR3 sequence is 16 residues long. The CDR3 reads CASKGQGGKGNTEAFF. CDR3 bases: TGTGCCAGCAAGGGACAGGGCGGAAAGGGGAACACTGAAGCTTTCTTT. The whole variable domain, filled in from reference TRBV7-3 and TRBJ1-1, reads GAGVSQTPSNKVTEKGKYVELRCDPISGHTALYWYRQSLGQGPEFLIYFQGTGAADDSGLPNDRFFAVRPEGSVSTLKIQRTERGDSAVYLCASKGQGGKGNTEAFFGQGTRLTVV.

This clonotype showed up many times. The gene calls are TRBV4-1 and TRBJ1-1, with no clear D. Germline V CDR1 and CDR2: MGHRA, YSYEKL. CDR3 length: 13 residues. V gave up 4 bases and J gave up 6 bases, with 12 bases separating them. In nucleotides, the CDR3 is TGCGCCAGCAGCCCGATGGTCGGCGCTGAAGCTTTCTTT. The encoded protein is CASSPMVGAEAFF.

The V call is TRBV7-3, the J call TRBJ2-1, with 8 bases lining up with TRBD1. The CDR3 runs to 15 residues. J lost 4 bases, V lost 3 bases, and 5 bases had no gene match. The germline CDR1 and CDR2 sequences are SGHTA and FQGTGA. CDR3 sequence: CASSLPDRDYNEQFF. The CDR3 DNA follows: TGTGCCAGCAGCTTGCCGGACAGGGATTACAATGAGCAGTTCTTC.

This clonotype was counted only a few times. This sequence joins TRBV27 and TRBJ1-1; TRBD1 aligns across 9 bases. Germline V CDR1 and CDR2: MNHEY, SMNVEV (reference sequence). The CDR3 length is 14 residues. Losses at the gene ends were 1 base for V and 5 bases for J; bases not matched to a gene: 2. The CDR3 is CASSLLTGGTEAFF. CDR3 sequence (DNA): TGTGCCAGCAGTTTATTGACAGGGGGAACTGAAGCTTTCTTT.

This clonotype has a handful of counts. CDR3: CASSQESVTSGGTLTDTQYF. CDR3 in DNA: TGCGCCAGCAGCCAAGAATCGGTGACTAGCGGGGGGACCCTGACGGATACGCAGTATTTT. The rearrangement links TRBV4-1 to TRBJ2-3, with TRBD2 matching over 13 bases. Per germline, CDR1 MGHRA and CDR2 YSYEKL. This CDR3 spans 20 amino acids. The ends lost 0 bases at V and 6 bases at J; junction bases unmatched: 15.

J is TRBJ1-2 and V is TRBV29-1; TRBD1 agrees at 7 bases. V trimming: 0 bases; J trimming: 4 bases; junction bases outside the gene matches: 8. CDR3 length: 15 residues. CDR1 SQVTM and CDR2 ANQGSEA come from the germline V gene. Here the CDR3 reads CSVEDIRQGLYGYTF. In DNA form, the CDR3 reads TGCAGCGTTGAAGACATAAGACAGGGCCTCTATGGCTACACCTTC. Together with reference TRBV29-1 and TRBJ1-2, the CDR3 gives the full variable domain: SAVISQKPSRDICQRGTSLTIQCQVDSQVTMMFWYRQQPGQSLTLIATANQGSEATYESGFVIDKFPISRPNLTFSTLTVSNMSPEDSSIYLCSVEDIRQGLYGYTFGSGTRLTVV.

CDR3 DNA: TGTGCCAGCAGGCAAACGGGGGGCCATACAGATACGCAGTATTTT. Translated, it gives CASRQTGGHTDTQYF. V and J are TRBV6-2 or TRBV6-3 and TRBJ2-3, with a possible D match to TRBD2 (7 bases). The ends were cut back, 6 bases at V and 3 bases at J, with 16 bases in the middle. Germline CDR1 MNHEY, CDR2 SVGEGT. This CDR3 is built from 15 residues.

This chain's CDR3 is CASSGQTSYEQYF. CDR3 nucleotide sequence: TGTGCCAGCAGTGGGCAGACCTCCTACGAGCAGTACTTC. J is TRBJ2-7 and V is TRBV2, with D uncertain. In germline, CDR1 is SNHLY, CDR2 FYNNEI. The CDR3 loop spans 13 amino acids. V was pared by 4 bases and J by 0 bases, with 7 bases between.

This chain joins TRBV3-1 and TRBJ2-6; D gene ambiguous. V shed 0 bases and J shed 0 bases, with 12 bases lying between them. The CDR3 runs 18 residues. CDR1 LGHDT and CDR2 YNNKEL come from the germline V gene (reference sequence). For the CDR3, the DNA is TGTGCCAGCAGCCAAGATATGAGCAGGCGCTCTGGGGCCAACGTCCTGACTTTC. Amino acids: CASSQDMSRRSGANVLTF.

V is TRBV9 and J is TRBJ2-2; no reliable D call. CDR3 length: 13 amino acids. Germline V gives CDR1 SGDLS, CDR2 YYNGEE. V was pared by 7 bases and J by 5 bases, with 12 bases between. The CDR3 is CASDATGTGELFF. The CDR3 DNA reads as TGTGCCAGCGATGCTACCGGTACCGGGGAGCTGTTTTTT.

This clonotype was recorded many times. This chain joins TRBV4-1 and TRBJ1-2; 10 positions match TRBD1. This CDR3 spans 19 amino acids. Germline CDR1 MGHRA, CDR2 YSYEKL. J lost 5 bases, V lost 1 base, and 16 bases had no gene match. The CDR3 DNA is TGCGCCAGCAGCCAAGTGCAAGGACAGGGGGATTCATTAATATATGGCTACACCTTC. Its translation is CASSQVQGQGDSLIYGYTF.

The rearrangement links TRBV6-2 or TRBV6-3 to TRBJ1-6; 10 bases are shared with TRBD1. CDR1 is MNHEY, CDR2 SVGEGT, per germline. V shed 5 bases, J shed 9 bases, and the junction held 7 bases outside the gene matches. This CDR3 has 15 amino acids. DNA of the CDR3: TGTGCCAGCAGTACTCCCGGGACAGGGGCTTCACCCCTCCACTTT. Translated, it gives CASSTPGTGASPLHF.

This clonotype was seen many times. The chain employs TRBV7-9 and TRBJ1-2, with D unclear. The CDR3 length is 11 residues. Germline CDR1 reads SEHNR; CDR2 reads FQNEAQ (reference sequence). V lost 5 bases and J 14 bases, leaving 15 bases between the germline ends. CDR3 loop: CASSQPREKTF. CDR3 nucleotide sequence: TGTGCCAGCAGCCAGCCACGGGAGAAGACCTTC.

V usage is TRBV6-2 or TRBV6-3 and J usage is TRBJ2-1; 9 positions match TRBD2. Germline V gene sequence: CDR1 MNHEY, CDR2 SVGEGT. The J segment lost 4 bases and the V segment lost 6 bases, leaving 16 bases of the junction unmatched. The length of the CDR3 is 18 residues. The CDR3 loop is CASRPPRRGGLIYNEQFF. CDR3 nucleotides: TGTGCCAGCAGACCCCCCCGGCGGGGGGGCCTAATTTACAATGAGCAGTTCTTC.

This clonotype has a handful of counts. This chain links TRBV19 with TRBJ1-2; D unresolved. The CDR3 spans 12 residues. The germline V gene encodes CDR1 LNHDA and CDR2 SQIVND (reference sequence). The V end was cut by 3 bases, the J end by 3 bases, with 5 bases between. The CDR3 sequence: CASSIEDYGYTF. The DNA for the CDR3 is TGTGCCAGTAGTATTGAGGACTATGGCTACACCTTC. The full variable domain, rest sourced from reference TRBV19 and TRBJ1-2, is DGGITQSPKYLFRKEGQNVTLSCEQNLNHDAMYWYRQDPGQGLRLIYYSQIVNDFQKGDIAEGYSVSREKKESFPLTVTSAQKNPTAFYLCASSIEDYGYTFGSGTRLTVV.

The genes are TRBV25-1 and TRBJ2-7, with D uncertain. The CDR3 is 13 residues long. Deletions cut 3 bases from V and 3 bases from J, with 9 bases between. Germline CDR1 and CDR2: MGHDK and SYGVNS. CDR3 protein: CASSETPYYEQYF. The CDR3 region has the DNA TGTGCCAGCAGTGAGACGCCGTACTACGAGCAGTACTTC.

The table lists this clonotype with many counts. The gene calls are TRBV27 and TRBJ2-3; 8 bases agree with TRBD2. CDR1 and CDR2 from the germline V gene are MNHEY and SMNVEV (reference sequence). Trimming removed 3 bases from V and 1 base from J; junction bases left unmatched: 3. The CDR3 consists of 15 residues. CDR3 DNA sequence: TGTGCCAGCAGTTTCGCGCGGGGGGGCACAGATACGCAGTATTTT. As protein: CASSFARGGTDTQYF.

This clonotype was seen ten or more times. The genes are TRBV7-9 and TRBJ2-1; D may correspond to TRBD1 or TRBD2 (5 bases each). The CDR3 extends over 15 amino acids. Per the germline V gene, CDR1 is SEHNR and CDR2 is FQNEAQ (reference sequence). Trimming pared 1 base from V and 12 bases from J, leaving 19 bases between. The CDR3 sequence is CASSLEGSGDPRQFF. The DNA for the CDR3 is TGTGCCAGCAGCTTAGAGGGGTCCGGGGACCCAAGGCAGTTCTTC.